The clone carrying this T cell receptor beta chain was counted between two and nine times. In the authors' workflow: Scientists estimated how many nucleated cells there were by amplifying reference gene primers. The assay was immunoSEQ multiplex PCR, and TCRdb's table has in-frame clones only and misses some. The V and J calls and clone size are taken from that table; D and trimming were inferred from the DNA. The table includes 250,000 to 300,000 clones, 75% to 90% detected once. Trimming cost V 2 bases and J 5 bases; bases outside gene matches: 5. Germline CDR1 is MNHEY and CDR2 is SVGEGT. The CDR3 length is 14 residues. This sample was taken from a study of blood T cell repertoires in COVID-19.

This TCR was recovered from a man aged 25 to 40 with active or convalescent COVID-19. The V gene is TRBV6-2 or TRBV6-3, the J gene TRBJ1-2, with 7 bases matching TRBD1. The specimen was peripheral blood. The CDR3 loop reads CASSYGDRVYGYTF. DNA for the CDR3: TGTGCCAGCAGTTACGGGGACAGAGTTTATGGCTACACCTTC.